These 31 T cell receptor beta chains share one sample of origin, sequenced in a study of regulatory and conventional T cells in RAG deficiency. Data came from immunoSEQ multiplex PCR; TCRdb stores just in-frame clones and leaves some out. This table holds some 30,000 clones, 80% to 90% found once. This sample also belongs to another study, concerning regulatory T cells. That source notes: Amplification used 52 TRBV primers and 13 TRBJ primers.

The sample consisted of CD8+ T cells sorted from blood. The receptors stem from a human donor in good health.

V usage is TRBV30 and J usage is TRBJ2-1; 7 bases match TRBD2. The trim removed 7 bases at V and 2 bases at J, leaving 2 bases unmatched. Germline values: CDR1 GTSNPN, CDR2 SVGIG (reference sequence). The CDR3 runs 12 residues. CDR3 coding DNA: TGTGCCTCGAGCGGGACCTACAATGAGCAGTTCTTC. Translated: CASSGTYNEQFF.

The CDR3 loop reads CASSEQEWGTGELFF. CDR3 nucleotides: TGCGCCAGCAGTGAACAGGAATGGGGGACCGGGGAGCTGTTTTTT. The chain links TRBV10-1 to TRBJ2-2, with D perhaps assigned TRBD1 or TRBD2 (5 bases each). Per germline, CDR1 WNHNN and CDR2 SYGVQD (reference sequence). Trimming removed 3 bases from V and 5 bases from J, with 13 bases in between. This CDR3 spans 15 amino acids.

The gene calls are TRBV5-4 and TRBJ2-6; D is ambiguous. The CDR3 consists of 15 residues. Germline lookup yields CDR1 SGHNT and CDR2 YYREEE (reference sequence). V lost 1 base and J lost 2, with 7 bases in between. CDR3 residues: CASSLSAAGANVLTF. The CDR3 nucleotides read TGTGCCAGCAGCTTGTCGGCTGCTGGGGCCAACGTCCTGACTTTC. Complete variable domain (other parts from reference TRBV5-4 and TRBJ2-6): ETGVTQSPTHLIKTRGQQVTLRCSSQSGHNTVSWYQQALGQGPQFIFQYYREEENGRGNFPPRFSGLQFPNYSSELNVNALELDDSALYLCASSLSAAGANVLTFGAGSRLTVL.

The chain joins TRBV5-1 to TRBJ2-1, with TRBD2 matching over 7 bases. Germline V gives CDR1 SGHRS, CDR2 YFSETQ. The V and J ends lost 7 bases and 7 bases, in that order; junction bases with no gene match: 5. CDR3 length: 12 amino acids. The CDR3 region is CASSLSGNEQFF. DNA for the CDR3: TGCGCCAGCTCTCTTAGCGGGAATGAGCAGTTCTTC.

This sequence joins TRBV4-2 and TRBJ2-5; no firm D call. The germline gives CDR1 LGHNA, CDR2 YNFKEQ. The CDR3 is 16 amino acids. V lost 1 base and J lost 4, with 16 bases in between. DNA for the CDR3: TGTGCCAGCAGCCAAGTTTTATCGAAGCGTTCAGAGACCCAGTACTTC. This codes for CASSQVLSKRSETQYF.

CDR3 protein: CASSDPLYGYTF. CDR3 nucleotide sequence: TGTGCCAGCTCGGACCCTCTCTATGGCTACACCTTC. The chain uses TRBV19 and TRBJ1-2, with D unresolved. Germline V gene data show CDR1 as LNHDA and CDR2 as SQIVND (reference sequence). The CDR3 loop spans 12 amino acids. Trimming took 9 bases from V and 4 from J, leaving 12 bases between them.

J is TRBJ2-7 and V is TRBV7-9, with 10 bases matching TRBD1. Trimming at V came to 1 base and at J to 5 bases, leaving 2 bases not matched to a gene. Germline assignment: CDR1 SEHNR and CDR2 FQNEAQ (reference sequence). The CDR3 runs to 14 residues. As DNA, the CDR3 is TGTGCCAGCAGCTTAGGGACAGGGGGAAACGAGCAGTACTTC. Amino acids: CASSLGTGGNEQYF.

The chain is built from TRBV9 and TRBJ2-2; TRBD2 agrees at 8 bases. Trimming cost V 1 base and J 0 bases; bases outside gene matches: 2. This CDR3 region has 16 residues. CDR1 is SGDLS, CDR2 YYNGEE, per germline. CDR3: CASSVRGGSNTGELFF. In nucleotides, the CDR3 is TGTGCCAGCAGCGTACGGGGGGGATCGAACACCGGGGAGCTGTTTTTT.

The CDR3 region has the DNA TGTGCCAGCAGTGAATGGCAGGGGAATCAGCCCCAGCATTTT. Amino acids: CASSEWQGNQPQHF. The J gene is TRBJ1-5, the V gene TRBV6-5; D may be TRBD1 (6 bases). The germline V gene encodes CDR1 MNHEY and CDR2 SVGAGI. The V and J ends lost 5 bases and 4 bases respectively, with 12 bases between them. The CDR3 has 14 amino acids.

About this clone: One junction end disagrees with the germline gene, perhaps due to a read error. The chain carries TRBV7-7 and TRBJ2-2; D uncertain. Germline V gene lookup returns CDR1 SSHAT and CDR2 FNYEAQ (reference sequence). The length of the CDR3 is 13 residues. The CDR3 is CASSPTNTGELFF. The CDR3 DNA is TGTGCTAGCAGCCCGACGAACACCGGGGAGCTGTTTTTT.

The V call is TRBV4-1, the J call TRBJ2-7, with TRBD1 as a possible D gene (6 bases). CDR3 length equals 15 residues. V dropped 4 bases and J dropped 0 bases, with 13 bases sitting between them. Per the germline V gene, CDR1 is MGHRA and CDR2 is YSYEKL. The DNA of the CDR3 is TGCGCCAGCAGCCCTCAGGGGACGAGCTCCTACGAGCAGTACTTC. This translates into CASSPQGTSSYEQYF.

This clone was detected a few times. The CDR3 here is CASSSHSPVRNTIYF. As DNA, the CDR3 is TGTGCCAGCAGCTCACACTCACCCGTCCGGAACACCATATATTTT. The chain couples TRBV7-2 to TRBJ1-3, with D uncertain. Trimming pared 4 bases from V and 7 bases from J, leaving 17 bases between. This CDR3 region has 15 residues. Germline V gene data show CDR1 as SGHTA and CDR2 as FQGNSA.

The chain carries TRBV30 and TRBJ1-2; D is uncertain. Between the trimmed V and J ends, which lost 5 bases and 0 bases, there was a span of 16 bases. Germline V gene data show CDR1 as GTSNPN and CDR2 as SVGIG (reference sequence). This CDR3 has 15 residues. CDR3 coding DNA: TGTGCCTGGTGGGTCCTTACAGCCTCTAACTATGGCTACACCTTC. It codes for CAWWVLTASNYGYTF.

This clone has just one count. This rearrangement joins TRBV2 to TRBJ1-5; D gene unclear. Per the germline V gene, CDR1 is SNHLY and CDR2 is FYNNEI. This CDR3 is built from 15 residues. V lost 6 bases and J lost 0, with 12 bases in between. The CDR3 DNA follows: TGTGCCAGCAGCAAGACACACTATAGCAATCAGCCCCAGCATTTT. Translated, it gives CASSKTHYSNQPQHF.

V is TRBV27 and J is TRBJ2-2; no reliable D call. Germline-derived CDR1 and CDR2 are MNHEY and SMNVEV (reference sequence). V lost 3 bases, J lost 6 bases, and 5 bases lay in between. The CDR3 extends over 12 amino acids. CDR3 sequence: CASSLLAGELFF. As DNA, the CDR3 is TGTGCCAGCAGTTTGTTGGCCGGGGAGCTGTTTTTT.

The CDR3 region is CASSYQDRAEQYF. The CDR3 DNA reads as TGTGCCAGCAGTTACCAGGACAGGGCTGAGCAGTACTTC. V usage is TRBV6-6 and J usage is TRBJ2-7; 8 bases fit TRBD1. V gave up 2 bases and J gave up 7 bases; unmatched junction bases: 4. The CDR3 loop spans 13 amino acids. CDR1 is MNHNY, CDR2 SVGAGI, per germline (reference sequence).

V and J are TRBV19 and TRBJ2-7, with 9 bases matching TRBD2. Germline trimming cut 5 bases from V and 2 bases from J; bases unmatched to any gene: 10. This CDR3 comprises 16 residues. The V gene's germline CDR1 is LNHDA and CDR2 SQIVND (reference sequence). CDR3: CASSPETSGLAYEQYF. CDR3 sequence (DNA): TGTGCCAGTAGTCCGGAGACTAGCGGACTTGCCTACGAGCAGTACTTC.

The chain couples TRBV7-6 to TRBJ2-5, with 12 positions matching TRBD2. Trimming cost V 4 bases and J 5 bases; bases outside gene matches: 14. There are 18 residues in the CDR3. CDR1 and CDR2 from the germline V gene are SGHVS and FNYEAQ. CDR3 DNA sequence: TGTGCCAGCAGCTCATACGGGGCTAGCGGGAGGGGGGGGGAGACCCAGTACTTC. This sequence encodes CASSSYGASGRGGETQYF.

The rearrangement uses TRBV27 and TRBJ2-7, with D perhaps matching TRBD2 (5 bases). This CDR3 comprises 14 residues. Trimming cost V 4 bases and J 2 bases, with 12 bases left between them. Germline V gene data show CDR1 as MNHEY and CDR2 as SMNVEV (reference sequence). For the CDR3, the DNA is TGTGCCAGCAGTTCTGGGAGTGGGGCCTACGAGCAGTACTTC. Protein: CASSSGSGAYEQYF.

On this clone itself: Mismatch with germline at one junction end may stem from a read error. This chain uses TRBV5-6 with TRBJ1-3, with D unclear. Germline-derived CDR1 and CDR2 are SGHDT and YYEEEE. The CDR3 sequence is 12 residues long. In nucleotides, the CDR3 is TGTGCCAGCAGCTTGGGTGGAGACACCATATATTTT. Its protein product is CASSLGGDTIYF. Full variable domain (missing parts from reference TRBV5-6 and TRBJ1-3): DAGVTQSPTHLIKTRGQQVTLRCSPKSGHDTVSWYQQALGQGPQFIFQYYEEEERQRGNFPDRFSGHQFPNYSSELNVNALLLGDSALYLCASSLGGDTIYFGEGSWLTVV.

The chain links TRBV9 to TRBJ1-1; perhaps TRBD1 as D (6 bases). With 5 bases removed from V and 6 bases from J, the gap between germline ends came to 20 bases. There are 15 residues in the CDR3. Germline CDR1 SGDLS, CDR2 YYNGEE. The CDR3 here is CASSESGAPLSEAFF. In nucleotides, the CDR3 is TGTGCCAGCAGTGAATCAGGGGCCCCATTGTCTGAAGCTTTCTTT.

This clone was seen more than once but under ten times. The rearrangement uses TRBV28 and TRBJ1-3; no definite D call. The V and J ends lost 2 bases and 0 bases respectively, with 5 bases between them. The CDR3 spans 14 residues. Germline-derived CDR1 and CDR2 are MDHEN and SYDVKM. CDR3 DNA: TGTGCCAGCAGTTTACGAAGCTCTGGAAACACCATATATTTT. Its protein product is CASSLRSSGNTIYF.

The V call is TRBV14, the J call TRBJ2-7; no clear D gene. V was trimmed by 1 base and J by 4 bases, leaving 11 bases between them. Germline CDR1 reads SGHDN; CDR2 reads FVKESK. The CDR3 length is 14 residues. The CDR3 bases are TGTGCCAGCAGCCAAGTCCCAAGCACTTACGAGCAGTACTTC. Translation: CASSQVPSTYEQYF. Filled out from reference TRBV14 and TRBJ2-7, the complete variable domain reads EAGVTQFPSHSVIEKGQTVTLRCDPISGHDNLYWYRRVMGKEIKFLLHFVKESKQDESGMPNNRFLAERTGGTYSTLKVQPAELEDSGVYFCASSQVPSTYEQYFGPGTRLTVT.

On this clone: At one of its ends the junction is not consistent with the germline gene, which may arise from a read error. This chain links TRBV10-3 with TRBJ2-7; 8 bases agree with TRBD2. The CDR3 contains 14 residues. Germline V gene data show CDR1 as ENHRY and CDR2 as SYGVKD. The CDR3, as DNA: TGTGCCACCAGTGATTTGGGACTAGAGGCCGAGCAGTACTTC. This translates into CATSDLGLEAEQYF.

This rearrangement joins TRBV19 to TRBJ2-7; 9 nucleotides line up with TRBD2. The CDR3 spans 15 residues. The V and J ends lost 1 base and 3 bases, in that order; junction bases with no gene match: 4. Per the germline V gene, CDR1 is LNHDA and CDR2 is SQIVND (reference sequence). CDR3: CASSIALAGLYEQYF. The CDR3 DNA reads TGTGCCAGTAGTATAGCGCTAGCGGGGCTCTACGAGCAGTACTTC.

This clone has only one observation. The chain is built from TRBV5-8 and TRBJ1-1; D unresolved. Per germline, CDR1 SGHTS and CDR2 YDEGEE. Between the trimmed V and J ends, which lost 0 bases and 5 bases, there was a span of 8 bases. The CDR3 is 13 amino acids. CDR3 residues: CASSLALGTEAFF. CDR3 DNA sequence: TGTGCCAGCAGCTTGGCCTTAGGGACTGAAGCTTTCTTT.

V and J are TRBV11-3 and TRBJ2-1; the D is unclear. V lost 8 bases, J lost 4 bases, and 3 bases lay in between. CDR1 is SGHNT, CDR2 YENEEA, per germline. The CDR3 loop spans 10 amino acids. DNA of the CDR3: TGTGCCAGCGGATACAATGAGCAGTTCTTC. As protein: CASGYNEQFF.

The chain joins TRBV7-9 to TRBJ2-3; D is possibly TRBD2 (6 bases). The CDR3 sequence is 16 residues long. Germline CDR1 is SEHNR and CDR2 is FQNEAQ (reference sequence). V was cut by 3 bases and J by 0 bases, with 13 bases left in between. Written as DNA, the CDR3 is TGTGCCAGCAGCTTCTCCTGGGAGGAAAGCACAGATACGCAGTATTTT. Its translation: CASSFSWEESTDTQYF.

This chain links TRBV4-1 with TRBJ2-7; maybe TRBD1 (6 bases). V was shortened by 3 bases and J by 2 bases, with 14 bases between the two germline ends. The CDR3 is 15 residues long. Germline CDR1 is MGHRA and CDR2 is YSYEKL. CDR3 DNA: TGCGCCAGCAGCCAGATCGAGGACAGTACCTACGAGCAGTACTTC. This gives the protein CASSQIEDSTYEQYF.

V usage is TRBV12-5 and J usage is TRBJ2-1; 8 nucleotides align to TRBD1. The germline V gene encodes CDR1 LGHNT and CDR2 FRNRAP. V dropped 6 bases and J dropped 5; count of bases not matched to a gene: 9. The CDR3 has 15 amino acids. This CDR3 reads CASGPGQGADNEQFF. In DNA form, the CDR3 reads TGTGCTAGTGGGCCGGGGCAGGGGGCCGACAATGAGCAGTTCTTC.

The V and J genes are TRBV11-2 and TRBJ1-2, with D possibly matching TRBD1 (5 bases). Germline V lookup: CDR1 SGHAT, CDR2 FQNNGV. The CDR3 is 12 residues long. The ends were cut back, 5 bases at V and 6 bases at J, with 10 bases in the middle. DNA of the CDR3: TGTGCCAGCAGCCACTGGGGCAATGGCTACACCTTC. Amino acids: CASSHWGNGYTF. Drawing the rest from reference TRBV11-2 and TRBJ1-2, the complete variable domain is EAGVAQSPRYKIIEKRQSVAFWCNPISGHATLYWYQQILGQGPKLLIQFQNNGVVDDSQLPKDRFSAERLKGVDSTLKIQPAKLEDSAVYLCASSHWGNGYTFGSGTRLTVV.